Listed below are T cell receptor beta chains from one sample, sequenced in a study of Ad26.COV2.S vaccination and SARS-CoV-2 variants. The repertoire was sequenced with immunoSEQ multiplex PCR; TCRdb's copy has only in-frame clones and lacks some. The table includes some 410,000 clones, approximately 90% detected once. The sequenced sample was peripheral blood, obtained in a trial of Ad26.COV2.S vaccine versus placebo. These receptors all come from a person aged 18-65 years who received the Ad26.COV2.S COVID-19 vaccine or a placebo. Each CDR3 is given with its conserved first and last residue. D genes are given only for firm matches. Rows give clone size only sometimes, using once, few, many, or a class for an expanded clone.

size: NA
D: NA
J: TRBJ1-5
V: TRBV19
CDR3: CGAGHYSNQPQHF
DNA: TGTGGGGCGGGACACTATAGCAATCAGCCCCAGCATTTT

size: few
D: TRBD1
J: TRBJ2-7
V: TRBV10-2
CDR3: CATRTGLGYEQYF
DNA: TGCGCCACGAGGACAGGGCTGGGCTACGAGCAGTACTTC

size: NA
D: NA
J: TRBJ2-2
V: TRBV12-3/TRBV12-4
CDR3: CASGGAFTGELFF
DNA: TGTGCCAGCGGGGGGGCATTCACCGGGGAGCTGTTTTTT

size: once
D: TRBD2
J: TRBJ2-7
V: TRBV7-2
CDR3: CASSLGAGLPGYEQYF
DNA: TGTGCCAGCAGCTTGGGAGCGGGGTTGCCCGGCTACGAGCAGTACTTC

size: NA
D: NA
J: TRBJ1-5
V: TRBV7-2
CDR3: CASSLIRGGNQPQHF
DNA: TGTGCCAGCAGCTTGATTAGAGGCGGCAATCAGCCCCAGCATTTT

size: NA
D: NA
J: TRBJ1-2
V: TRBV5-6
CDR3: CASSFRGANYGYTF
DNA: TGTGCCAGCAGCTTCAGGGGAGCTAACTATGGCTACACCTTC

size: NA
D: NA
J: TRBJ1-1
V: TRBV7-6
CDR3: CASSLAGYGGTEAFF
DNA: TGTGCCAGCAGCTTAGCGGGGTACGGGGGCACTGAAGCTTTCTTT

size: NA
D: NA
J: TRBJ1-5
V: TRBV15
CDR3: CATSRDTQAGDQPQHF
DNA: TGTGCCACCAGCAGAGATACACAGGCCGGGGATCAGCCCCAGCATTTT

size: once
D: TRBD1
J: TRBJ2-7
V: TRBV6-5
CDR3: CASTSGGTVREQYF
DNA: TGTGCCAGCACCTCAGGTGGGACAGTTCGGGAGCAGTACTTC

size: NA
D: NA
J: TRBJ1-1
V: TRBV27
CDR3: CASSLLRSTEAFF
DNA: TGTGCCAGCAGTTTACTCAGGAGCACTGAAGCTTTCTTT

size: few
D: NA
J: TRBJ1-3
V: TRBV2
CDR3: CASSDDAYSGNTIYF
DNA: TGTGCCAGCAGTGACGATGCTTACTCTGGAAACACCATATATTTT

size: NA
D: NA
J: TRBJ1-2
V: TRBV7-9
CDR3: CATVQGYDGYTF
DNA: TGTGCCACCGTACAGGGATATGACGGCTACACCTTC

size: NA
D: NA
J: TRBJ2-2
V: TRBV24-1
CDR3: CATSDSQNTGELFF
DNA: TGTGCCACCAGTGATTCACAGAACACCGGGGAGCTGTTTTTT

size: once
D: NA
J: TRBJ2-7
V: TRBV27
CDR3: CASSYANGAYEQYF
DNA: TGTGCCAGCAGTTATGCCAACGGAGCCTACGAGCAGTACTTC

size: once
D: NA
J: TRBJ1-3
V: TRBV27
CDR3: CATPGGCHSGNTIYF
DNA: TGTGCCACCCCGGGGGGCTGCCACTCTGGAAACACCATATATTTT

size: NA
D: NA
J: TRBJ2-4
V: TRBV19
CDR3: CASSLAGVNIQYF
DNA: TGTGCCAGTAGTCTGGCTGGGGTGAACATTCAGTACTTC

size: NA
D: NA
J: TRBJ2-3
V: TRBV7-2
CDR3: CASSRIPTDTQYF
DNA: TGTGCCAGCAGCCGCATCCCGACAGATACGCAGTATTTT

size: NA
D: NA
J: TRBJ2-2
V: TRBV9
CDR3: CASSVVGTASRTGELFF
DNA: TGTGCCAGCAGCGTAGTTGGGACCGCGTCGCGAACCGGGGAGCTGTTTTTT

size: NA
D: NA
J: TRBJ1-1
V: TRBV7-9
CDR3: CASSLRKLGRLNTEAFF
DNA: TGTGCCAGCAGTCTTAGGAAGCTTGGACGGCTGAACACTGAAGCTTTCTTT

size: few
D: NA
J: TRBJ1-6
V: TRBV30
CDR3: CAWGLQGWNSPLHF
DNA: TGTGCCTGGGGACTACAGGGTTGGAATTCACCCCTCCACTTT

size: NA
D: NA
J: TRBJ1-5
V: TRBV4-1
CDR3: CASSLGRAQPQHF
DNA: TGCGCCAGCAGCCTCGGCAGGGCTCAGCCCCAGCATTTT

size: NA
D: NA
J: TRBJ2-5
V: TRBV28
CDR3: CASRVRGLQTQYF
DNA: TGTGCCAGCAGGGTTAGAGGGTTGCAGACCCAGTACTTC

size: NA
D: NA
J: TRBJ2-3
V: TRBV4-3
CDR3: CASSQARDTSTDTQYF
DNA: TGCGCCAGCAGCCAAGCTCGGGATACTAGCACAGATACGCAGTATTTT

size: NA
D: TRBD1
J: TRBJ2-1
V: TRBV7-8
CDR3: CASSLADRDLYNEQFF
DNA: TGTGCCAGCAGCTTAGCTGACAGGGATCTCTACAATGAGCAGTTCTTC

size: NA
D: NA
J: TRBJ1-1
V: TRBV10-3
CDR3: CAISDELNTEAFF
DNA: TGTGCCATCAGTGATGAACTGAACACTGAAGCTTTCTTT

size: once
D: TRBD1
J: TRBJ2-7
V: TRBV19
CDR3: CASSFGQGLSYEQYF
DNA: TGTGCCAGTAGCTTTGGACAGGGGCTATCCTACGAGCAGTACTTC

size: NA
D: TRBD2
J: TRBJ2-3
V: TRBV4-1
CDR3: CASSQGLAGGRPDTQYF
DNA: TGCGCCAGCAGCCAAGGACTAGCGGGGGGCCGCCCAGATACGCAGTATTTT

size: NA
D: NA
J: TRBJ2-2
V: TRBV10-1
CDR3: CASSDSGLDTGELFF
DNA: TGCGCCAGCAGTGATTCGGGGTTGGACACCGGGGAGCTGTTTTTT

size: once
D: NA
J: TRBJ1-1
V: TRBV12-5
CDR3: CASGGGTYAEAFF
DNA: TGTGCTAGTGGCGGTGGTACGTACGCTGAAGCTTTCTTT

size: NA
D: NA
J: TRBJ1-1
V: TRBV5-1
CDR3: CASSATIGLEAFF
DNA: TGCGCCAGCAGCGCAACAATAGGTCTTGAAGCTTTCTTT

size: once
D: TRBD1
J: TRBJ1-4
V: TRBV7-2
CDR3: CASSSRGTADEKLFF
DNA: TGTGCCAGCAGCTCGCGGGGGACAGCTGATGAAAAACTGTTTTTT

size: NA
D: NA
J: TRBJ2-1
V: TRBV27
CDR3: CASSSGDSYNEQFF
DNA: TGTGCCAGCAGTTCAGGGGATTCCTACAATGAGCAGTTCTTC

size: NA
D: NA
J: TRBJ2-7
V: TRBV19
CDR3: CASSPSTGLPYEQYF
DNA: TGTGCCAGTAGTCCGTCGACAGGACTCCCCTACGAGCAGTACTTC

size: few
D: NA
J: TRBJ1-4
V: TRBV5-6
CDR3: CASSLFGGFGEKLFF
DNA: TGTGCCAGCAGCTTGTTTGGGGGGTTTGGGGAAAAACTGTTTTTT

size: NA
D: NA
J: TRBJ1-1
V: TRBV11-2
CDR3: CASRLGPANTEAFF
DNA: TGTGCCAGCAGACTGGGACCGGCGAACACTGAAGCTTTCTTT

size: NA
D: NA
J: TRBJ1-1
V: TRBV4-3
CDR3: CASSQDGGGTEAFF
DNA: TGCGCCAGCAGCCAAGATGGGGGGGGCACTGAAGCTTTCTTT

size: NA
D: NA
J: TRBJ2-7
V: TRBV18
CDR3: CASSPRTDVTYEQYF
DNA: TGTGCCAGCTCACCAAGGACAGACGTAACCTACGAGCAGTACTTC

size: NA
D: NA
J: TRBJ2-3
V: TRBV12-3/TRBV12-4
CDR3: CASKLTSTDTQYF
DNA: TGTGCCAGCAAGCTCACTAGCACAGATACGCAGTATTTT

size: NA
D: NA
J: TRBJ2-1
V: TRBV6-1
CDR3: CASSEGHQDNEQFF
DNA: TGTGCCAGCAGTGAGGGGCATCAGGACAATGAGCAGTTCTTC

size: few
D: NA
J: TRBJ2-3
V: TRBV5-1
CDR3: CASSLAVGTLTDTQYF
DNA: TGCGCCAGCAGCTTGGCCGTGGGGACCCTCACAGATACGCAGTATTTT

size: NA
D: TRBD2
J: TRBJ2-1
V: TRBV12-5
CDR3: CASGLEQSGGVYNEQFF
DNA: TGTGCTAGTGGTTTGGAACAAAGCGGGGGGGTATACAATGAGCAGTTCTTC

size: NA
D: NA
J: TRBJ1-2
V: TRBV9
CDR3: CASSVSVNYGYTF
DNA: TGTGCCAGCAGCGTGTCCGTTAACTATGGCTACACCTTC

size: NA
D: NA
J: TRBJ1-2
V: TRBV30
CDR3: CAWSVWDGLTGYTF
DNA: TGTGCCTGGAGTGTTTGGGACGGCCTGACTGGCTACACCTTC

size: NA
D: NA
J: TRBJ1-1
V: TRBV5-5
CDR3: CASSLVVRATEAFF
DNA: TGTGCCAGCAGCTTGGTTGTCAGGGCCACTGAAGCTTTCTTT

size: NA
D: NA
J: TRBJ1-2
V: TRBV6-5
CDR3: CASSPYRVYGYTF
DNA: TGTGCCAGCAGTCCGTACAGGGTATATGGCTACACCTTC

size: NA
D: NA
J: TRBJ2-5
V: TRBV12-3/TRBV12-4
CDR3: CASSLRGQETQYF
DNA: TGTGCCAGCAGTTTAAGGGGGCAAGAGACCCAGTACTTC

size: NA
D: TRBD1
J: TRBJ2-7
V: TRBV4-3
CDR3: CASSQTTGTATYEQYF
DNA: TGCGCCAGCAGCCAAACAACCGGGACAGCTACCTACGAGCAGTACTTC

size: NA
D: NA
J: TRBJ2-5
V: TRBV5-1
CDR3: CASSLGQAQETQYF
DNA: TGCGCCAGCAGCTTGGGACAGGCTCAAGAGACCCAGTACTTC

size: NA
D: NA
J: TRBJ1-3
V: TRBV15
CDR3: CATSRNTLLGSGNTIYF
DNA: TGTGCCACCAGCAGAAATACCCTTTTAGGATCTGGAAACACCATATATTTT

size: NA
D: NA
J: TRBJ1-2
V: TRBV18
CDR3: CASSPVIVGSPYGYTF
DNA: TGTGCCAGCTCACCAGTCATCGTAGGGTCCCCCTATGGCTACACCTTC

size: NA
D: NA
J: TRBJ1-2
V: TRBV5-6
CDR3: CASSLERTYYGYTF
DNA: TGTGCCAGCAGTCTAGAAAGAACTTACTATGGCTACACCTTC

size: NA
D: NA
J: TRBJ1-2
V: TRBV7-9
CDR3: CASTWADPLPYGYTF
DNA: TGTGCCAGCACGTGGGCCGACCCCCTACCCTATGGCTACACCTTC

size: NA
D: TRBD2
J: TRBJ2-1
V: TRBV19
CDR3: CASSIMGLGYNEQFF
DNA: TGTGCCAGTAGTATAATGGGACTAGGGTACAATGAGCAGTTCTTC

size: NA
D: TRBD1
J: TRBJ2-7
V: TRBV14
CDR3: CASSQDLERGRSHLYEQYF
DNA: TGTGCCAGCAGCCAAGATCTAGAAAGGGGGCGGTCCCACCTTTACGAGCAGTACTTC

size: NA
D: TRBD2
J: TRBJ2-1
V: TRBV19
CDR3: CASSIGRLAGVGNEQFF
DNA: TGTGCCAGTAGTATAGGGCGGCTAGCGGGGGTAGGGAATGAGCAGTTCTTC

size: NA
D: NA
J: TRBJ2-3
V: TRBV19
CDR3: CASSIGGAWDTQYF
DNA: TGTGCCAGTAGTATAGGGGGGGCCTGGGATACGCAGTATTTT

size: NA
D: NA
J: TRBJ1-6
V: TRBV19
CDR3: CASSIGTDYYNSPLHF
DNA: TGTGCCAGTAGTATCGGGACTGATTACTATAATTCACCCCTCCACTTT

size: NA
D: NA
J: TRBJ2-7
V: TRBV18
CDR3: CASSRGYEQYF
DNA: TGTGCCAGCTCTAGGGGCTACGAGCAGTACTTC

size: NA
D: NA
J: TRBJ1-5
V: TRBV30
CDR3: CAWRDQGPQHF
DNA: TGTGCCTGGAGGGACCAGGGGCCCCAGCATTTT